The 8 T cell receptor beta chains below all came from one sample that was sequenced in a study of blood T cell repertoires in COVID-19. Measured with immunoSEQ multiplex PCR; TCRdb has only the in-frame clones, and not every one. The table includes 66,000 or so clones, roughly 75% detected once. The sequenced sample was peripheral blood. Receptor source: a human donor in a cohort sampled during active COVID-19.

The chain employs TRBV19 and TRBJ1-2, with 9 nucleotides matching TRBD1. Germline V gene lookup returns CDR1 LNHDA and CDR2 SQIVND (reference sequence). This CDR3 spans 15 amino acids. Trimming removed 4 bases from V and 6 bases from J; junction bases left unmatched: 9. Written as DNA, the CDR3 is TGTGCCAGTAGTAGCGGGGGACAGGGATTCGATGGCTACACCTTC. Translating it yields CASSSGGQGFDGYTF.

This clone was picked up many times. The gene calls are TRBV7-9 and TRBJ2-7; tentative D call: TRBD1 (8 bases). CDR1 is SEHNR and CDR2 is FQNEAQ in the germline V gene (reference sequence). Trimming left V 4 bases short and J 3 bases short, with 19 bases between. The CDR3 totals 16 residues. The CDR3 sequence is CASSSPSTGGVYEQYF. The CDR3 DNA sequence: TGTGCCAGCAGCTCCCCCTCCACAGGGGGGGTCTACGAGCAGTACTTC. The entire variable domain, with the rest obtained from reference TRBV7-9 and TRBJ2-7, is as follows: DTGVSQNPRHKITKRGQNVTFRCDPISEHNRLYWYRQTLGQGPEFLTYFQNEAQLEKSRLLSDRFSAERPKGSFSTLEIQRTEQGDSAMYLCASSSPSTGGVYEQYFGPGTRLTVT.

The chain carries TRBV5-5 and TRBJ2-4; TRBD1 matches at 8 bases. After removal of 0 bases from V and 4 bases from J, the junction contained 3 bases not matched to a gene. This CDR3 has 15 amino acids. CDR1 is SGHKS and CDR2 is YYEKEE in the germline V gene (reference sequence). The CDR3 loop is CASSLGTGFKNIQYF. CDR3 nucleotides: TGTGCCAGCAGCTTGGGGACAGGGTTTAAAAACATTCAGTACTTC.

V and J are TRBV10-2 and TRBJ2-7; D is undetermined. The CDR3 consists of 15 residues. Germline V gives CDR1 WSHSY, CDR2 SAAADI. The V end was cut by 4 bases, the J end by 6 bases, with 19 bases between. CDR3 protein: CASSVTGEGISEQYF. CDR3 coding DNA: TGCGCCAGCAGTGTTACCGGAGAAGGCATTTCCGAGCAGTACTTC.

The chain has TRBV28 and TRBJ2-7, with D possibly being TRBD2 (6 bases). The CDR3 contains 13 residues. The germline V gene encodes CDR1 MDHEN and CDR2 SYDVKM. The V end lost 7 bases, the J end lost 3 bases, and 13 bases lay between the germline ends. Written as DNA, the CDR3 is TGTGCCAGCAATGACGGGAGTATCTACGAGCAGTACTTC. Translation gives CASNDGSIYEQYF.

This clone was seen a handful of times. This sequence joins TRBV3-1 (or the pseudogene TRBV3-2) and TRBJ2-3; D is possibly TRBD1 (5 bases). CDR3 size: 17 residues. The germline V gene has CDR1 LGHDT and CDR2 YNNKEL (reference sequence). V shed 1 base and J shed 0 bases, with 14 bases lying between them. The CDR3 loop is CASSQVTDILSTDTQYF. DNA of the CDR3: TGTGCCAGCAGCCAAGTGACAGATATTTTAAGCACAGATACGCAGTATTTT.

This chain uses TRBV28 with TRBJ1-2, with D tentatively TRBD1 (6 bases). V was trimmed by 4 bases and J by 4 bases, leaving 13 bases between them. Per germline, CDR1 MDHEN and CDR2 SYDVKM. The CDR3 spans 14 residues. The DNA for the CDR3 is TGTGCCAGCAGTTCCCGAAGGACAGTCTATGGCTACACCTTC. Amino acids: CASSSRRTVYGYTF.

The chain has TRBV5-4 and TRBJ2-5; maybe TRBD2 (7 bases). This CDR3 contains 15 residues. Trimming left V 3 bases short and J 4 bases short, with 16 bases between. CDR1 and CDR2 (germline): SGHNT, YYREEE (reference sequence). In DNA, the CDR3 is TGTGCCAGCAGCTACCCACTAGGGGGGGGAGAGACCCAGTACTTC. This sequence encodes CASSYPLGGGETQYF.